Below are 31 T cell receptor beta chains sequenced from a single sample in a study of radiation and T cells in renal cell carcinoma (dated by TCRdb to the early 2020s). What the time point label conveys for this sample: blood 4 weeks post-SBRT, at nephrectomy. The sample's treatment or condition label is to be understood as: 15 Gy SBRT to primary tumor, nephrectomy 4 weeks later. The library was generated by the immunoSEQ multiplex PCR assay. Entries here come from immuneACCESS through TCRdb and include only in-frame sequences with V and J called. Some clones fail to appear in such tables; in the studies checked, an unresolved V gene covers under half of the shortfall, and the cause of the remainder is unknown. The sample table holds around 99,000 clones, of which 84% were seen once. More than 7% of the sample comes from the top ten. This specimen was blood, taken from a patient whose treatment included radiotherapy and nephrectomy. The receptors stem from a man aged 60 to 75 with renal cell carcinoma.

This clone was observed once. This chain links TRBV7-7 with TRBJ2-3; D is unresolved. This CDR3 has 13 residues. V dropped 6 bases and J dropped 4 bases, with 11 bases sitting between them. Germline V CDR1 and CDR2: SSHAT, FNYEAQ (reference sequence). This CDR3 reads CASSSTRADTQYF. CDR3 DNA: TGTGCCAGCAGTTCCACCCGGGCAGATACGCAGTATTTT.

This chain connects TRBV15 to TRBJ2-5, with D maybe TRBD1 (6 bases). The CDR3 spans 16 residues. The germline V gene has CDR1 LNHNV and CDR2 YYDKDF (reference sequence). Deletions cut 0 bases from V and 2 bases from J, with 13 bases between. The CDR3 sequence: CATSRDPRGQQETQYF. Written as DNA, the CDR3 is TGTGCCACCAGCAGAGATCCCAGGGGACAACAAGAGACCCAGTACTTC.

This sequence joins TRBV5-5 and TRBJ1-5; D is undetermined. Germline V gene sequence: CDR1 SGHKS, CDR2 YYEKEE (reference sequence). Between the trimmed V and J ends, which lost 0 bases and 3 bases, there was a span of 16 bases. This CDR3 is 17 amino acids long. This CDR3 is CASSLDGRTRPNQPQHF. DNA for the CDR3: TGTGCCAGCAGCTTGGACGGGAGGACCAGGCCCAATCAGCCCCAGCATTTT.

This sequence joins TRBV2 and TRBJ1-5; D gene uncertain. The V gene lost 3 bases and the J gene lost 5 bases, with 8 bases spanning the gap. Germline CDR1 and CDR2: SNHLY and FYNNEI. This CDR3 is 13 amino acids long. The CDR3 nucleotides read TGTGCCAGCAGTGAGGTCAGCTATCAGCCCCAGCATTTT. Its protein product is CASSEVSYQPQHF. The full variable domain, completed using reference TRBV2 and TRBJ1-5, is EPEVTQTPSHQVTQMGQEVILRCVPISNHLYFYWYRQILGQKVEFLVSFYNNEISEKSEIFDDQFSVERPDGSNFTLKIRSTKLEDSAMYFCASSEVSYQPQHFGDGTRLSIL.

The chain joins TRBV2 to TRBJ1-1; D call uncertain. V was trimmed by 5 bases and J by 1 base, leaving 11 bases between them. The CDR3 spans 14 residues. Per the germline V gene, CDR1 is SNHLY and CDR2 is FYNNEI. The CDR3 loop reads CASSRRTPNTEAFF. The CDR3, as DNA: TGTGCCAGCAGTCGCCGGACCCCGAACACTGAAGCTTTCTTT.

The chain couples TRBV7-2 to TRBJ2-3; 9 bases match TRBD1. The CDR3 is 16 residues long. V was clipped by 0 bases and J by 2 bases; unmatched bases: 3. Germline CDR1 reads SGHTA; CDR2 reads FQGNSA. The CDR3 loop is CASSLAGTGFTDTQYF. The CDR3 nucleotides read TGTGCCAGCAGCTTAGCGGGGACAGGGTTCACAGATACGCAGTATTTT.

This chain connects TRBV10-1 to TRBJ2-5; D gene uncertain. From germline, CDR1 is WNHNN and CDR2 SYGVQD (reference sequence). Trimming stripped 6 bases from V and 4 bases from J, with 6 bases between. The CDR3 runs to 11 residues. Written as DNA, the CDR3 is TGCGCCAGCAGCAGTGGAGAGACCCAGTACTTC. Protein sequence: CASSSGETQYF.

The chain uses TRBV9 and TRBJ2-3, with a weak D call TRBD1 (6 bases). The V gene's germline CDR1 is SGDLS and CDR2 YYNGEE. Deletions cut 4 bases from V and 3 bases from J, with 9 bases between. This CDR3 region has 13 residues. CDR3 in amino acids: CASSYRGTDTQYF. CDR3 sequence (DNA): TGTGCCAGCAGCTATAGGGGGACAGATACGCAGTATTTT.

This sequence joins TRBV10-1 and TRBJ2-7; 9 nucleotides align to TRBD1. J lost 5 bases, V lost 4 bases, and 12 bases had no gene match. This CDR3 is built from 16 residues. Germline V lookup: CDR1 WNHNN, CDR2 SYGVQD (reference sequence). The CDR3 bases are TGCGCCAGCAGTGGGGGACCCTTGGACAGGGGTCACGAGCAGTACTTC. Amino acids: CASSGGPLDRGHEQYF.

The chain links TRBV6-6 to TRBJ2-5; D gene uncertain. V lost 4 bases and J lost 2, with 5 bases in between. This CDR3 has 12 amino acids. Germline V gives CDR1 MNHNY, CDR2 SVGAGI (reference sequence). CDR3 sequence: CASSLGQETQYF. CDR3 coding DNA: TGTGCCAGCAGTTTAGGACAAGAGACCCAGTACTTC.

The sample holds one count of this clone. This chain connects TRBV5-1 to TRBJ2-7; 7 positions match TRBD2. CDR1 and CDR2 from the germline V gene are SGHRS and YFSETQ. The CDR3 covers 15 residues. With V trimmed by 3 bases and J by 3 bases, 9 bases remained unmatched. CDR3 loop: CASSSLQGGDYEQYF. In DNA, the CDR3 is TGCGCCAGCAGCTCCCTGCAGGGAGGGGACTACGAGCAGTACTTC.

This chain joins TRBV19 and TRBJ1-5; TRBD1 agrees at 11 bases. Per germline, CDR1 LNHDA and CDR2 SQIVND (reference sequence). V lost 4 bases to trimming and J lost 1 base; unmatched junction nucleotides: 6. The CDR3 covers 17 residues. Written as DNA, the CDR3 is TGTGCCAGTAGTACCTGGACAGGGGGCTCGAGCAATCAGCCCCAGCATTTT. It yields the protein CASSTWTGGSSNQPQHF.

CDR3 in DNA: TGCGCCAGCAGCCAAGATAGGACCTGGACCCAGTACTTC. The encoded protein is CASSQDRTWTQYF. V is TRBV4-1 and J is TRBJ2-5; D call uncertain. Trimming cost V 0 bases and J 7 bases, with 9 bases left between them. The germline V gene encodes CDR1 MGHRA and CDR2 YSYEKL. The CDR3 has 13 residues.

The rearrangement joins TRBV27 to TRBJ1-5, with D tentatively TRBD1 (6 bases). Germline V gene lookup returns CDR1 MNHEY and CDR2 SMNVEV (reference sequence). The CDR3 loop spans 18 amino acids. Trimming removed 2 bases from V and 4 bases from J, with 21 bases in between. The CDR3 here is CASSLKGPGGAYNQPQHF. DNA for the CDR3: TGTGCCAGCAGTTTAAAGGGCCCGGGGGGGGCTTATAATCAGCCCCAGCATTTT.

This clone was seen only once. The chain has TRBV5-1 and TRBJ2-1, with TRBD2 identical over 10 bases. V shed 0 bases and J 0 bases; nucleotides not matched to a gene: 3. The CDR3 is made up of 17 amino acids. CDR1 and CDR2 from the germline V gene are SGHRS and YFSETQ. CDR3 loop: CASSLASGSPSYNEQFF. The CDR3 DNA follows: TGCGCCAGCAGCTTGGCTAGCGGGAGCCCCTCCTACAATGAGCAGTTCTTC.

J is TRBJ2-7 and V is TRBV11-3; TRBD1 or TRBD2 may be the D gene (5 bases each). The germline V gene encodes CDR1 SGHNT and CDR2 YENEEA. This CDR3 spans 12 amino acids. Trimming shortened V by 5 bases and J by 7 bases, and 12 bases separated the two germline ends. CDR3 sequence: CASSPIEGEQYF. DNA of the CDR3: TGTGCCAGCAGCCCTATAGAGGGGGAGCAGTACTTC.

V usage is TRBV19 and J usage is TRBJ2-1; TRBD2 matches 11 bases. CDR1 is LNHDA, CDR2 SQIVND, per germline (reference sequence). The V segment lost 5 bases and the J segment 5 bases; nucleotides outside the gene matches: 8. The CDR3 length is 16 residues. The DNA for the CDR3 is TGTGCCAGTAGTGACGTTAGCGGGAGGGCAAACAATGAGCAGTTCTTC. Translation: CASSDVSGRANNEQFF.

This chain connects TRBV18 to TRBJ2-3, with TRBD2 matching 10 bases. This CDR3 contains 17 residues. V gave up 0 bases and J gave up 3 bases; unmatched junction bases: 6. Germline values: CDR1 KGHSH, CDR2 LQKENI. In DNA, the CDR3 is TGTGCCAGCTCACCACCGGGGCTAGCGGGAGTAACAGATACGCAGTATTTT. It yields the protein CASSPPGLAGVTDTQYF.

The chain recombines TRBV19 with TRBJ2-6, with 8 bases aligning to TRBD1. V shed 3 bases, J shed 3 bases, and the junction held 4 bases outside the gene matches. The CDR3 spans 16 residues. The germline V gene encodes CDR1 LNHDA and CDR2 SQIVND (reference sequence). CDR3 sequence reads: CASSIQGAGGANVLTF. Written as DNA, the CDR3 is TGTGCCAGTAGTATTCAGGGGGCGGGTGGGGCCAACGTCCTGACTTTC.

The chain has TRBV28 and TRBJ2-3; D remains ambiguous. CDR1 is MDHEN, CDR2 SYDVKM, per germline. The V end was cut by 7 bases, the J end by 3 bases, with 11 bases between. The CDR3 covers 13 residues. CDR3 amino acids: CASTFASTDTQYF. CDR3 coding DNA: TGTGCCAGCACTTTTGCCAGTACAGATACGCAGTATTTT.

The genes are TRBV5-1 and TRBJ2-7; either TRBD1 or TRBD2 may supply D (5 bases each). The CDR3 length is 13 residues. V lost 2 bases and J 2 bases, leaving 8 bases between the germline ends. Germline V lookup: CDR1 SGHRS, CDR2 YFSETQ. The CDR3 DNA sequence: TGCGCCAGCAGCTTAGAGGGGACCTACGAGCAGTACTTC. Its translation: CASSLEGTYEQYF.

This clone was counted a single time. The rearrangement links TRBV5-1 to TRBJ1-5, with D tentatively TRBD1 (5 bases). The CDR3 length is 14 residues. Trimming cost V 5 bases and J 2 bases, with 11 bases left between them. Germline V gene lookup returns CDR1 SGHRS and CDR2 YFSETQ. The CDR3 loop is CASRRDQGNQPQHF. Written as DNA, the CDR3 is TGCGCCAGCAGGAGGGACCAAGGCAATCAGCCCCAGCATTTT.

This clone turned up a few times. The rearrangement uses TRBV19 and TRBJ2-2; D ambiguous. V dropped 8 bases and J dropped 2 bases, with 9 bases sitting between them. CDR3 length: 13 amino acids. Per the germline V gene, CDR1 is LNHDA and CDR2 is SQIVND (reference sequence). CDR3 coding DNA: TGTGCCAGTGCAGAACCCAACACCGGGGAGCTGTTTTTT. Translated: CASAEPNTGELFF.

The CDR3 here is CASSQASAKITGELFF. The CDR3 DNA reads TGTGCCAGCAGCCAAGCCTCGGCAAAGATTACCGGGGAGCTGTTTTTT. J is TRBJ2-2 and V is TRBV4-2, with D unclear. Germline assignment: CDR1 LGHNA and CDR2 YNFKEQ. The V gene lost 1 base and the J gene lost 5 bases, with 14 bases spanning the gap. The CDR3 is made up of 16 amino acids.

The chain couples TRBV5-1 to TRBJ2-7; 10 bases match TRBD1. The ends lost 0 bases at V and 3 bases at J; junction bases unmatched: 3. This CDR3 region has 15 residues. Germline V gene lookup returns CDR1 SGHRS and CDR2 YFSETQ. DNA of the CDR3: TGCGCCAGCAGCTTGGGAGACAGGGGGCTCTACGAGCAGTACTTC. It codes for CASSLGDRGLYEQYF.

The V call is TRBV2, the J call TRBJ1-5; maybe TRBD1 (5 bases). V gave up 5 bases and J gave up 1 base, with 9 bases separating them. The CDR3 sequence is 14 residues long. Germline-derived CDR1 and CDR2 are SNHLY and FYNNEI. The CDR3, as DNA: TGTGCCAGCAGTATTGACAGAAGCAATCAGCCCCAGCATTTT. Translated: CASSIDRSNQPQHF.

The J gene is TRBJ2-7, the V gene TRBV7-9; perhaps TRBD2 as D (6 bases). V lost 5 bases and J 4 bases, leaving 18 bases between the germline ends. The germline V gene encodes CDR1 SEHNR and CDR2 FQNEAQ (reference sequence). This CDR3 has 15 residues. DNA of the CDR3: TGTGCCAGCAGCCAATTTATTCACGGGGGTTACGAGCAGTACTTC. It codes for CASSQFIHGGYEQYF. Supplemented by reference TRBV7-9 and TRBJ2-7, the full variable domain reads DTGVSQNPRHKITKRGQNVTFRCDPISEHNRLYWYRQTLGQGPEFLTYFQNEAQLEKSRLLSDRFSAERPKGSFSTLEIQRTEQGDSAMYLCASSQFIHGGYEQYFGPGTRLTVT.

To note about this clone: One end of the junction varies from germline; a read error may be responsible. The chain recombines TRBV28 with TRBJ2-7; D is unresolved. The V gene's germline CDR1 is MDHEN and CDR2 SYDVKM. This CDR3 contains 12 residues. Written as DNA, the CDR3 is TGTGCCGTTTGGGTGAGATCCTTCGAGCAGTACTTC. Protein: CAVWVRSFEQYF.

The chain joins TRBV7-8 to TRBJ2-5; TRBD1 agrees at 8 bases. Germline V gives CDR1 SGHVS, CDR2 FQNEAQ. V lost 2 bases and J lost 9; bases outside the gene matches: 14. The length of the CDR3 is 16 residues. The CDR3 loop is CASSLFSGQGGSAQYF. The CDR3 coding sequence is TGTGCCAGCAGCTTATTTAGCGGACAGGGAGGATCGGCCCAGTACTTC.

This clone appeared a few times. The chain is built from TRBV5-1 and TRBJ2-2; 8 bases are a match to TRBD2. The CDR3 is made up of 14 amino acids. The germline gives CDR1 SGHRS, CDR2 YFSETQ. The V and J ends lost 5 bases and 5 bases, in that order; junction bases with no gene match: 5. In nucleotides, the CDR3 is TGCGCCAGCAGGCTAGCGGGTGGTACCGGGGAGCTGTTTTTT. Its translation is CASRLAGGTGELFF.

About this clone itself: The junction does not match germline at one end; this may be a read error. V usage is TRBV6-1 and J usage is TRBJ1-2; D possibly corresponds to TRBD1 (5 bases). The CDR3 totals 13 residues. Looked up from germline, CDR1 is MNHNS and CDR2 is SASEGT. CDR3 bases: TGTGCCAGCAGTGAAGCGCTTCAAGGGGCTTGGGCCTTC. It is translated as CASSEALQGAWAF.